This is a list of T cell receptor beta chains from one sample in a study of blood T cell repertoires in COVID-19. Clones were sequenced by immunoSEQ multiplex PCR, and TCRdb holds only the in-frame ones, with some missing. The table lists 250,000 to 300,000 clones, approximately 79% of them singletons. Sequencing was done on a sample of PBMCs or T cells enriched from blood (not recorded which). These receptors were obtained from a man aged 25-40 years with acute COVID-19. Both conserved end residues are part of each CDR3. The D gene is left open where the match is weak. Size tells how often a clone was seen (once, few, many) or the class of an expanded clone, and some rows leave it out.

J: TRBJ2-2
D: -
V: TRBV9
size: -
CDR3: CASSVVGVNTGELFF
DNA: TGTGCCAGCAGCGTAGTTGGAGTGAACACCGGGGAGCTGTTTTTT

J: TRBJ2-5
D: TRBD2
V: TRBV7-9
size: -
CDR3: CASRTSGRVETQYF
DNA: TGTGCCAGCAGGACTAGCGGGAGGGTGGAGACCCAGTACTTC

J: TRBJ2-2
D: TRBD1
V: TRBV29-1
size: -
CDR3: CSVEFWTGGNTGELFF
DNA: TGCAGCGTTGAATTCTGGACAGGGGGGAACACCGGGGAGCTGTTTTTT

J: TRBJ2-1
D: -
V: TRBV29-1
size: -
CDR3: CSVEPQGYNEQFF
DNA: TGCAGCGTTGAACCACAGGGATACAATGAGCAGTTCTTC

J: TRBJ1-6
D: TRBD1
V: TRBV30
size: -
CDR3: CAWKGGQGAPGNSPLHF
DNA: TGTGCCTGGAAGGGTGGACAGGGGGCGCCGGGGAATTCACCCCTCCACTTT

J: TRBJ2-1
D: -
V: TRBV18
size: -
CDR3: CASSTRPGLDSYNEQFF
DNA: TGTGCCAGCTCAACACGTCCGGGACTCGACTCCTACAATGAGCAGTTCTTC

J: TRBJ1-1
D: -
V: TRBV21-1
size: once
CDR3: CASTGNTEAFF
DNA: TGTGCCAGTACAGGGAACACTGAAGCTTTCTTT

J: TRBJ2-2
D: TRBD2
V: TRBV7-2
size: -
CDR3: CASSLLAGGPGTGELFF
DNA: TGTGCCAGCAGCTTACTAGCGGGGGGGCCGGGAACCGGGGAGCTGTTTTTT

J: TRBJ2-3
D: -
V: TRBV6-6
size: -
CDR3: CASGYGGGTDTQYF
DNA: TGTGCCAGCGGGTATGGAGGGGGCACAGATACGCAGTATTTT

J: TRBJ1-6
D: -
V: TRBV25-1
size: -
CDR3: CASSSYRVGGYNSPLHF
DNA: TGTGCCAGCAGTTCTTACAGGGTCGGCGGGTATAATTCACCCCTCCACTTT

J: TRBJ2-3
D: TRBD2
V: TRBV3-1/TRBV3-2
size: -
CDR3: CASSHRLAGPDTQYF
DNA: TGTGCCAGCAGCCACAGACTAGCGGGGCCAGATACGCAGTATTTT

J: TRBJ1-5
D: TRBD1
V: TRBV5-5
size: -
CDR3: CASSPRDRGFNQPQHF
DNA: TGTGCCAGCAGCCCCAGGGACAGGGGGTTCAATCAGCCCCAGCATTTT

J: TRBJ2-2
D: -
V: TRBV6-5
size: -
CDR3: CASSPRRDYTGELFF
DNA: TGTGCCAGCAGTCCCAGGAGGGACTACACCGGGGAGCTGTTTTTT

J: TRBJ1-5
D: -
V: TRBV9
size: -
CDR3: CASSVGQEWTPQHF
DNA: TGTGCCAGCAGCGTAGGACAGGAATGGACGCCCCAGCATTTT

J: TRBJ2-3
D: -
V: TRBV4-2
size: few
CDR3: CASSQEEASTDTQYF
DNA: TGTGCCAGCAGCCAGGAGGAGGCTAGCACAGATACGCAGTATTTT

J: TRBJ1-5
D: -
V: TRBV9
size: -
CDR3: CASSVGLSNQPQHF
DNA: TGTGCCAGCAGCGTCGGACTTAGCAATCAGCCCCAGCATTTT

J: TRBJ2-2
D: TRBD2
V: TRBV19
size: -
CDR3: CASSTPLAGPNTGELFF
DNA: TGTGCCAGTAGTACCCCATTAGCGGGCCCCAACACCGGGGAGCTGTTTTTT

J: TRBJ1-4
D: -
V: TRBV4-2
size: -
CDR3: CASSSGSTGEKLFF
DNA: TGTGCCAGCAGCTCAGGGTCAACCGGTGAAAAACTGTTTTTT

J: TRBJ1-4
D: -
V: TRBV19
size: -
CDR3: CASHFSPSRRANEKLFF
DNA: TGTGCCTCACACTTCTCCCCAAGCCGGCGGGCTAATGAAAAACTGTTTTTT

J: TRBJ1-2
D: -
V: TRBV12-3/TRBV12-4
size: -
CDR3: CASSSSRGGYTF
DNA: TGTGCCAGCAGTTCGTCCAGGGGAGGCTACACCTTC

J: TRBJ2-1
D: -
V: TRBV9
size: -
CDR3: CASSVDSGYNEQFF
DNA: TGTGCCAGCAGCGTTGATAGCGGATACAATGAGCAGTTCTTC

J: TRBJ1-3
D: -
V: TRBV27
size: -
CDR3: CASRPTNFPTGLPGNTIYF
DNA: TGTGCCAGCAGACCCACAAATTTCCCGACAGGCCTCCCTGGAAACACCATATATTTT

J: TRBJ1-2
D: -
V: TRBV19
size: few
CDR3: CASTKRGGYYGYTF
DNA: TGTGCCAGTACCAAAAGGGGGGGGTACTATGGCTACACCTTC

J: TRBJ1-1
D: TRBD1
V: TRBV5-1
size: -
CDR3: CASSLGEDRWNTEAFF
DNA: TGTGCCAGCAGCTTGGGGGAGGACAGGTGGAACACTGAAGCTTTCTTT

J: TRBJ2-1
D: -
V: TRBV9
size: -
CDR3: CASSVDTVAYNEQFF
DNA: TGTGCCAGCAGCGTAGATACAGTTGCCTACAATGAGCAGTTCTTC

J: TRBJ1-5
D: -
V: TRBV27
size: -
CDR3: CASSPYSRGAGNQPQHF
DNA: TGTGCCAGCAGTCCTTACTCGCGGGGGGCTGGCAATCAGCCCCAGCATTTT

J: TRBJ1-1
D: -
V: TRBV4-2
size: -
CDR3: CASSQPRGSSEAFF
DNA: TGTGCCAGCAGCCAACCCCGGGGGTCTAGTGAAGCTTTCTTT

J: TRBJ2-2
D: TRBD1
V: TRBV3-1/TRBV3-2
size: -
CDR3: CASSRTGTGELFF
DNA: TGTGCCAGCAGCAGGACAGGGACCGGGGAGCTGTTTTTT

J: TRBJ2-5
D: TRBD2
V: TRBV24-1
size: -
CDR3: CATSGGTTQETQYF
DNA: TGTGCCACCAGTGGTGGGACTACCCAAGAGACCCAGTACTTC

J: TRBJ1-1
D: -
V: TRBV20-1
size: -
CDR3: CSARPGSEAFF
DNA: TGCAGTGCCAGACCAGGTTCCGAAGCTTTCTTT

J: TRBJ1-2
D: TRBD1
V: TRBV3-1/TRBV3-2
size: -
CDR3: CASSPTTGSYGYTF
DNA: TGTGCCAGCAGCCCTACGACAGGGTCTTATGGCTACACCTTC